This TCR beta chain comes out of a study of CXCR3-negative and CXCR3-positive naive CD8 T cells. Study-level information: The libraries yielded 120 million to 150 million TRB reads, about 1.5 +/- 0.3 million each.

Comments on this clonotype: The antigen remains unidentified.

The study, taken as a whole, reports: TRB CDR3 hydrophobicity was greater in CXCR3-positive naive cells than in CXCR3-negative naive cells. Naive CXCR3-negative cells resembled naive CXCR3-positive cells in TRBV-TRBJ usage; memory cells differed. Naive subsets did not differ in surface CD5, and the authors estimated TCR strength using properties of the TRB CDR3.

Researchers prepared the TRB cDNA libraries using 5' RACE with UMI labels. TCRdb processed the 5' RACE reads again and assigns one entry to each CDR3 protein, with no DNA. The data include under 90,000 distinct CDR3 sequences; the top ten clones carry about 0.62%. Per the germline V gene, CDR1 is LGHNA and CDR2 is YSLEER. The CDR3 contains 17 residues. The chain carries TRBV4-3 and TRBJ2-1; the D gene TCRdb calls, TRBD2, cannot be checked with no DNA. This receptor was taken from a human donor in good health. Some clones in this sample may be carry-over from other donors' samples. The sequenced material came from naive CXCR3+ CD8+ T cells from blood. Subset: CD45RO-CCR7+CD27+CD95- naive CD8+ T cells expressing CXCR3 (TNR3+). The CDR3 spells CASSQDSSGGASNEQFF.